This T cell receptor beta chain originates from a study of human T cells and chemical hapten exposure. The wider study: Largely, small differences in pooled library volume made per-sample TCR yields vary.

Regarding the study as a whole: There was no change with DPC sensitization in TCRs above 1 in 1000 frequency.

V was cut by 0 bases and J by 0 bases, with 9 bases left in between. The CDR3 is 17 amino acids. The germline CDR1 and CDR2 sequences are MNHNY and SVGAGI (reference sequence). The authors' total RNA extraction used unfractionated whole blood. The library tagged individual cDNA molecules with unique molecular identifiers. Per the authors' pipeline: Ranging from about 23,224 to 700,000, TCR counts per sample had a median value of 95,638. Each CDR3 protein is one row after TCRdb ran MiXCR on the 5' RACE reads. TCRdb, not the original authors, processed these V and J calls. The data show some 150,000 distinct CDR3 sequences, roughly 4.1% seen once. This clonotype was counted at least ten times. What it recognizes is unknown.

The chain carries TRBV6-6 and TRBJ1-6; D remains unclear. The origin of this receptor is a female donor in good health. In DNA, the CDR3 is TGTGCCAGCAGTTACTCCGACTCCAGCTCCTATAATTCACCCCTCCACTTT. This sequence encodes CASSYSDSSSYNSPLHF.